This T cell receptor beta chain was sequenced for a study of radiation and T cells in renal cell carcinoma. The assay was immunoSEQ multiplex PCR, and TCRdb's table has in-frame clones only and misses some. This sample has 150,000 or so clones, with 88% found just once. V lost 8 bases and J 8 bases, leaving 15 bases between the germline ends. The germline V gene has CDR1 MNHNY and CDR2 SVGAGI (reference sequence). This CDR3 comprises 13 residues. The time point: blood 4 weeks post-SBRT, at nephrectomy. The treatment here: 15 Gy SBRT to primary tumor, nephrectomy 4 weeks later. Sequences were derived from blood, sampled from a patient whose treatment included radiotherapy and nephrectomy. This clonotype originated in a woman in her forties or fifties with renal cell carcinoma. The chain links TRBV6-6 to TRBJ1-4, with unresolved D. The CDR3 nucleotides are TGTGCCAGCGGGGAGAGGCGGAACGAAAAACTGTTTTTT. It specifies CASGERRNEKLFF.